These 21 T cell receptor beta chains were sequenced from one sample in a study of OX40 agonist ivuxolimab in advanced cancers. TCRdb's copy holds only in-frame clones and misses some; the assay was immunoSEQ multiplex PCR. Among tens of thousands of clones listed, roughly four fifths were seen once. The specimen comprised CD4+ or CD8+ T cells sorted from blood, sampled in a trial of the OX40 agonist ivuxolimab. The receptors come from an adult with an advanced solid tumor such as melanoma, head and neck, liver or kidney cancer.

The chain couples TRBV2 to TRBJ1-2; 9 bases fit TRBD1. The J segment lost 7 bases and the V segment lost 8 bases, leaving 8 bases of the junction unmatched. The germline CDR1 and CDR2 sequences are SNHLY and FYNNEI. The CDR3 extends over 13 amino acids. The CDR3 here is CASLPDRGRGYTF. The DNA for the CDR3 is TGTGCCAGCCTTCCGGACAGGGGACGTGGCTACACCTTC.

This clone has a single count. The chain links TRBV19 to TRBJ1-5; D remains ambiguous. Trimming took off 7 bases at V and 0 bases at J, with 13 bases between the two ends. The CDR3 runs to 15 residues. The germline gives CDR1 LNHDA, CDR2 SQIVND (reference sequence). CDR3 sequence reads: CASTPGGNSNQPQHF. The CDR3 region has the DNA TGTGCCAGTACCCCGGGAGGGAATAGCAATCAGCCCCAGCATTTT.

The V call is TRBV5-1, the J call TRBJ2-7; tentatively, D is TRBD1 (6 bases). CDR3 length: 14 amino acids. Germline values: CDR1 SGHRS, CDR2 YFSETQ. The V end lost 4 bases, the J end lost 1 base, and 12 bases lay between the germline ends. This CDR3 reads CASSPRDTSYEQYF. As DNA, the CDR3 is TGCGCCAGCAGCCCACGGGACACATCCTACGAGCAGTACTTC.

The chain couples TRBV29-1 to TRBJ2-7; D is unresolved. This CDR3 is 12 amino acids long. With 0 bases removed from V and 2 bases from J, the gap between germline ends came to 5 bases. Germline assignment: CDR1 SQVTM and CDR2 ANQGSEA. The CDR3 here is CSVEEDAYEQYF. As DNA, the CDR3 is TGCAGCGTTGAAGAGGACGCCTACGAGCAGTACTTC.

A single count supports this clone. The V gene is TRBV19, the J gene TRBJ1-5; TRBD1 aligns across 10 bases. CDR3 length equals 18 residues. Trimming removed 5 bases from V and 3 bases from J; junction bases left unmatched: 13. From germline, CDR1 is LNHDA and CDR2 SQIVND (reference sequence). CDR3 loop: CASSFGGQGFANNQPQHF. The CDR3, as DNA: TGTGCCAGTAGTTTTGGGGGACAGGGGTTCGCCAACAATCAGCCCCAGCATTTT.

V and J are TRBV4-3 and TRBJ1-1; a weak D match, TRBD1 (5 bases). Germline assignment: CDR1 LGHNA and CDR2 YSLEER. The CDR3 runs to 14 residues. V was cut by 0 bases and J by 5 bases, with 10 bases left in between. The CDR3 loop is CASSQDAGMTEAFF. The CDR3 region has the DNA TGCGCCAGCAGCCAAGATGCAGGGATGACTGAAGCTTTCTTT.

V and J are TRBV5-1 and TRBJ2-7; 12 bases are shared with TRBD1. The CDR3 is 15 amino acids. The J segment lost 6 bases and the V segment lost 3 bases, leaving 7 bases of the junction unmatched. Germline loops: CDR1 SGHRS, CDR2 YFSETQ. Here the CDR3 reads CASSSSGTGGFEQYF. The CDR3 DNA sequence: TGCGCCAGCAGCTCCAGCGGGACAGGGGGCTTCGAGCAGTACTTC.

The V and J genes are TRBV7-9 and TRBJ1-2; D not certain. The V gene lost 1 base and the J gene lost 4 bases, with 7 bases spanning the gap. Germline lookup yields CDR1 SEHNR and CDR2 FQNEAQ (reference sequence). This CDR3 contains 13 residues. The chain's CDR3 is CASSLVSFYGYTF. The CDR3 nucleotides read TGTGCCAGCAGCTTAGTCTCCTTCTATGGCTACACCTTC. The variable domain in full, with the rest retrieved from reference TRBV7-9 and TRBJ1-2, is DTGVSQNPRHKITKRGQNVTFRCDPISEHNRLYWYRQTLGQGPEFLTYFQNEAQLEKSRLLSDRFSAERPKGSFSTLEIQRTEQGDSAMYLCASSLVSFYGYTFGSGTRLTVV.

This clone was observed many times. The chain employs TRBV6-5 and TRBJ1-2, with D possibly TRBD1 on 6 matching bases. CDR3 length: 13 residues. Trimming cost V 2 bases and J 3 bases, with 7 bases left between them. Germline lookup yields CDR1 MNHEY and CDR2 SVGAGI. CDR3 sequence (DNA): TGTGCCAGCAGTTACGGACAGTACTATGGCTACACCTTC. Its protein is CASSYGQYYGYTF.

The rearrangement joins TRBV28 to TRBJ1-6, with D possibly TRBD1 on 5 matching bases. This CDR3 has 17 residues. The V gene's germline CDR1 is MDHEN and CDR2 SYDVKM. Trimming stripped 1 base from V and 3 bases from J, with 13 bases between. CDR3 sequence reads: CASSLFAGNLYNSPLHF. In DNA form, the CDR3 reads TGTGCCAGCAGTTTATTTGCAGGGAACCTCTATAATTCACCCCTCCACTTT.

This rearrangement joins TRBV29-1 to TRBJ2-2, with 12 bases fitting TRBD2. J gave up 2 bases and V 3 bases, and 4 bases lay outside the gene matches. Per the germline V gene, CDR1 is SQVTM and CDR2 is ANQGSEA. The CDR3 consists of 16 residues. CDR3 coding DNA: TGCAGCGTTGATCCTAGCGGGGGGGCTAACACCGGGGAGCTGTTTTTT. It translates to CSVDPSGGANTGELFF.

The chain's CDR3 is CASSFRRDTHTDTQYF. The DNA for the CDR3 is TGTGCCAGCAGCTTCCGAAGGGACACCCACACAGATACGCAGTATTTT. The V call is TRBV7-8, the J call TRBJ2-3, with D possibly TRBD1 on 6 matching bases. Trimming took 3 bases from V and 2 from J, leaving 15 bases between them. The CDR3 loop spans 16 amino acids. CDR1 is SGHVS, CDR2 FQNEAQ, per germline.

The chain couples TRBV5-4 to TRBJ1-1; D may be TRBD1 (5 bases). CDR1 is SGHNT, CDR2 YYREEE, per germline (reference sequence). This CDR3 spans 14 amino acids. The V gene lost 4 bases and the J gene lost 4 bases, with 14 bases spanning the gap. The CDR3 reads CASSPTTRVTEAFF. The CDR3 DNA reads as TGTGCCAGCAGCCCTACAACCAGGGTCACTGAAGCTTTCTTT.

This clone was picked up one time. The V call is TRBV2, the J call TRBJ2-1, with TRBD2 identical over 13 bases. The CDR3 contains 17 residues. CDR1 is SNHLY and CDR2 is FYNNEI in the germline V gene. The V gene end was trimmed by 6 bases and the J gene end by 0 bases; junction bases not matched to a gene: 5. The CDR3, as DNA: TGTGCCAGCAGAGGACTAGCGGGGGTCAGCTCCTACAATGAGCAGTTCTTC. Its protein is CASRGLAGVSSYNEQFF.

J is TRBJ1-1 and V is TRBV11-1; D is perhaps TRBD1 (5 bases). Trimming stripped 5 bases from V and 3 bases from J, with 16 bases between. Germline V CDR1 and CDR2: SGHAT, FQDESV (reference sequence). CDR3 length: 15 residues. In DNA form, the CDR3 reads TGTGCCAGCAGCCTGGGGGGGGGACGGGACACTGAAGCTTTCTTT. Translating gives CASSLGGGRDTEAFF.

The V call is TRBV11-2, the J call TRBJ2-7, with TRBD2 as a possible D gene (5 bases). Trimming removed 2 bases at V and 7 bases at J, with 12 bases between. This CDR3 spans 13 amino acids. CDR1 SGHAT and CDR2 FQNNGV come from the germline V gene. The DNA of the CDR3 is TGTGCCAGCAGCTTATACGGCAGCGGAGAGCAGTACTTC. It encodes CASSLYGSGEQYF. Full variable domain (outside the CDR3, taken from reference TRBV11-2 and TRBJ2-7): EAGVAQSPRYKIIEKRQSVAFWCNPISGHATLYWYQQILGQGPKLLIQFQNNGVVDDSQLPKDRFSAERLKGVDSTLKIQPAKLEDSAVYLCASSLYGSGEQYFGPGTRLTVT.

The chain employs TRBV5-4 and TRBJ2-7; 7 nucleotides align to TRBD1. In germline, CDR1 is SGHNT, CDR2 YYREEE (reference sequence). CDR3 length: 13 residues. V lost 4 bases, J lost 2 bases, and 3 bases stayed unmatched. CDR3 amino acids: CASSIDRAYEQYF. Written as DNA, the CDR3 is TGTGCCAGCAGCATCGACAGGGCCTACGAGCAGTACTTC.

The genes are TRBV7-2 and TRBJ2-3; 7 bases align to TRBD1. V lost 6 bases and J lost 5; bases outside the gene matches: 2. The CDR3 is 12 amino acids. Germline V gene lookup returns CDR1 SGHTA and CDR2 FQGNSA. The CDR3 spells CASRTGIDTQYF. For the CDR3, the DNA is TGTGCCAGCAGGACAGGGATAGATACGCAGTATTTT.

The chain employs TRBV7-9 and TRBJ2-7, with D possibly matching TRBD1 (5 bases). Germline V CDR1 and CDR2: SEHNR, FQNEAQ (reference sequence). Trimming removed 8 bases from V and 2 bases from J, with 10 bases in between. This CDR3 contains 12 residues. The CDR3 coding sequence is TGTGCCAGCGGGGCCGGTCCCTACGAGCAGTACTTC. Translated, it gives CASGAGPYEQYF.

The rearrangement joins TRBV9 to TRBJ2-5; TRBD1 aligns across 8 bases. The CDR3 sequence is 14 residues long. J lost 5 bases, V lost 4 bases, and 7 bases had no gene match. Germline V CDR1 and CDR2: SGDLS, YYNGEE. CDR3 sequence reads: CASSSGQGRETQYF. The CDR3 nucleotides read TGTGCCAGCAGCTCAGGACAGGGACGGGAGACCCAGTACTTC.

The V and J genes are TRBV4-2 and TRBJ1-3, with D maybe TRBD1 (6 bases). The germline V gene has CDR1 LGHNA and CDR2 YNFKEQ. Trimming left V 0 bases short and J 0 bases short, with 9 bases between. This CDR3 region has 16 residues. As DNA, the CDR3 is TGTGCCAGCAGCCAAGAGGGGGACACCTCTGGAAACACCATATATTTT. It translates to CASSQEGDTSGNTIYF.